Listed here are 25 T cell receptor beta chains from one sample, sequenced in a study of long-term antiretroviral therapy in people with HIV. Samples were assayed with immunoSEQ v3.0 at survey level. This table comes from immunoSEQ multiplex PCR, and its TCRdb copy is limited to in-frame clones, with some not included. Among about 24,000 clones, roughly 80% were seen once, and the ten largest hold around 6.1%. The sample consisted of unsorted PBMCs, taken 4.4 years after starting antiretroviral therapy. Every receptor here comes from a man aged 30 to 39 with HIV.

CDR3 DNA sequence: TGTGCCAGCAGTCGTGTACCGACAGGACTGAACACTGAAGCTTTCTTT. Amino acids: CASSRVPTGLNTEAFF. The gene calls are TRBV28 and TRBJ1-1; TRBD1 is a possible D gene (6 bases). The germline V and J ends were trimmed by 5 bases and 0 bases, with 16 bases remaining between them. Germline V gene data show CDR1 as MDHEN and CDR2 as SYDVKM. The CDR3 sequence is 16 residues long. The full variable domain, in which reference TRBV28 and TRBJ1-1 provide the parts outside the CDR3, is DVKVTQSSRYLVKRTGEKVFLECVQDMDHENMFWYRQDPGLGLRLIYFSYDVKMKEKGDIPEGYSVSREKKERFSLILESASTNQTSMYLCASSRVPTGLNTEAFFGQGTRLTVV.

The V gene is TRBV7-9, the J gene TRBJ1-1; the D gene is possibly TRBD1 (6 bases). Germline V CDR1 and CDR2: SEHNR, FQNEAQ (reference sequence). Trimming cost V 5 bases and J 1 base, with 17 bases left between them. This CDR3 region has 16 residues. CDR3 sequence: CASSATGPRPNTEAFF. In DNA form, the CDR3 reads TGTGCCAGCAGCGCTACAGGGCCACGACCGAACACTGAAGCTTTCTTT. The variable domain in full, with the rest retrieved from reference TRBV7-9 and TRBJ1-1, is DTGVSQNPRHKITKRGQNVTFRCDPISEHNRLYWYRQTLGQGPEFLTYFQNEAQLEKSRLLSDRFSAERPKGSFSTLEIQRTEQGDSAMYLCASSATGPRPNTEAFFGQGTRLTVV.

This chain uses TRBV6-1 with TRBJ2-5; the D gene is possibly TRBD2 (6 bases). The DNA end is more similar to TRBJ2-7, so the J call may be wrong. The CDR3 runs to 15 residues. Germline CDR1 MNHNS, CDR2 SASEGT. CDR3 coding DNA: TGTGCCAGCAGTGAAGATGCGGGCGGGGTCTACGAGCAGTACTTC. It translates to CASSEDAGGVYEQYF.

The chain's CDR3 is CASSQSHPESGTDTQYF. The CDR3 region has the DNA TGCGCCAGCAGCCAATCACATCCAGAGTCAGGCACAGATACGCAGTATTTT. V is TRBV4-1 and J is TRBJ2-3; D call uncertain. Germline V CDR1 and CDR2: MGHRA, YSYEKL. CDR3 length: 17 residues. Trimming took 2 bases from V and 1 from J, leaving 16 bases between them.

In this sample, this clone turned up a few times. The chain links TRBV19 to TRBJ2-1, with 9 bases lining up with TRBD1. Trimming cost V 3 bases and J 5 bases; bases outside gene matches: 5. The CDR3 covers 15 residues. Germline V gene lookup returns CDR1 LNHDA and CDR2 SQIVND (reference sequence). The CDR3 spells CASSMGQGSHNEQFF. The CDR3 DNA follows: TGTGCCAGTAGTATGGGACAGGGTTCCCACAATGAGCAGTTCTTC. The full variable domain, completed using reference TRBV19 and TRBJ2-1, is DGGITQSPKYLFRKEGQNVTLSCEQNLNHDAMYWYRQDPGQGLRLIYYSQIVNDFQKGDIAEGYSVSREKKESFPLTVTSAQKNPTAFYLCASSMGQGSHNEQFFGPGTRLTVL.

This clone was counted only a few times. The CDR3 nucleotides are TGTGCCATCAGTGCCCCTACAGGGGAAGAAGCTTTCTTT. It codes for CAISAPTGEEAFF. The chain joins TRBV10-3 to TRBJ1-1; 7 nucleotides match TRBD1. The CDR3 contains 13 residues. The V gene end was trimmed by 4 bases and the J gene end by 8 bases; junction bases not matched to a gene: 7. Germline CDR1 and CDR2: ENHRY and SYGVKD.

This clone was seen only once. The J gene is TRBJ1-1, the V gene TRBV19; D is uncertain. The V gene's germline CDR1 is LNHDA and CDR2 SQIVND (reference sequence). The CDR3 covers 14 residues. The germline V and J ends were trimmed by 2 bases and 0 bases, with 7 bases remaining between them. This chain's CDR3 is CASSIRSVNTEAFF. The CDR3 DNA reads as TGTGCCAGTAGTATACGGTCAGTGAACACTGAAGCTTTCTTT.

The chain couples TRBV28 to TRBJ2-7, with D perhaps matching TRBD2 (5 bases). The CDR3 is made up of 13 amino acids. Trimming removed 6 bases from V and 0 bases from J, with 9 bases in between. The germline V gene encodes CDR1 MDHEN and CDR2 SYDVKM. The CDR3 DNA follows: TGTGCCAGCAGGCCGGACTCCTCCTACGAGCAGTACTTC. It specifies CASRPDSSYEQYF.

The gene calls are TRBV27 and TRBJ2-7; TRBD2 agrees at 10 bases. There are 14 residues in the CDR3. Germline CDR1 reads MNHEY; CDR2 reads SMNVEV (reference sequence). Germline trimming cut 8 bases from V and 5 bases from J; bases unmatched to any gene: 9. CDR3 DNA sequence: TGTGCCAGCCGGAAGCGGGAGGGCCCGAACGAGCAGTACTTC. This sequence encodes CASRKREGPNEQYF.

In DNA, the CDR3 is TGTGCCAGCAGCGCTACCGGGACAGGGAGACCCGGGGAGCTGTTTTTT. It codes for CASSATGTGRPGELFF. This chain connects TRBV7-9 to TRBJ2-2, with 9 bases identical to TRBD1. Germline CDR1 is SEHNR and CDR2 is FQNEAQ (reference sequence). This CDR3 is built from 16 residues. The V segment lost 5 bases and the J segment 6 bases; nucleotides outside the gene matches: 10.

V usage is TRBV11-2 and J usage is TRBJ2-7, with no clear D. V shed 1 base and J shed 7 bases, with 11 bases lying between them. Germline V gene data show CDR1 as SGHAT and CDR2 as FQNNGV. The CDR3 totals 13 residues. The CDR3: CASSLGRASEQYF. The CDR3 nucleotides read TGTGCCAGCAGCTTAGGAAGGGCATCTGAGCAGTACTTC.

This clone was seen a handful of times. The rearrangement uses TRBV5-4 and TRBJ2-7; 11 bases are a match to TRBD1. Per germline, CDR1 SGHNT and CDR2 YYREEE (reference sequence). The CDR3 has 13 residues. Trimming cost V 3 bases and J 9 bases; bases outside gene matches: 5. The chain's CDR3 is CASSSGQGDVQYF. In DNA form, the CDR3 reads TGTGCCAGCAGCTCGGGACAGGGGGATGTGCAGTACTTC.

CDR3 region: CASRPGQGMYNEQFF. CDR3 coding DNA: TGTGCCAGCAGGCCCGGACAGGGGATGTACAATGAGCAGTTCTTC. The V gene is TRBV5-5, the J gene TRBJ2-1, with TRBD1 identical over 9 bases. The V gene end was trimmed by 5 bases and the J gene end by 4 bases; junction bases not matched to a gene: 7. The CDR3 is 15 amino acids. Germline CDR1 SGHKS, CDR2 YYEKEE (reference sequence).

This clone was found a few times. The CDR3 region is CASTLSYEQYF. The CDR3 DNA reads as TGTGCCAGTACCCTCTCCTACGAGCAGTACTTC. The chain links TRBV6-1 to TRBJ2-7, with D unclear. V lost 9 bases, J lost 0 bases, and 6 bases lay in between. Looked up from germline, CDR1 is MNHNS and CDR2 is SASEGT. This CDR3 has 11 amino acids.

V is TRBV5-4 and J is TRBJ2-7; D might be TRBD1 or TRBD2, each matching 5 bases. V was clipped by 4 bases and J by 1 base, with 9 bases between them. Germline loops: CDR1 SGHNT, CDR2 YYREEE (reference sequence). The CDR3 contains 13 residues. CDR3 nucleotide sequence: TGTGCCAGCAGCGGTGGGGGTTCCTACGAGCAGTACTTC. Translation: CASSGGGSYEQYF.

This chain connects TRBV5-4 to TRBJ2-1; no clear D. V was shortened by 0 bases and J by 8 bases, with 9 bases between the two germline ends. This CDR3 has 13 residues. Germline CDR1 SGHNT, CDR2 YYREEE (reference sequence). The CDR3 protein is CASSLVPKDEQFF. In nucleotides, the CDR3 is TGTGCCAGCAGCTTGGTGCCGAAGGATGAGCAGTTCTTC.

This chain connects TRBV5-1 to TRBJ2-5; D remains unclear. Germline V lookup: CDR1 SGHRS, CDR2 YFSETQ. This CDR3 comprises 14 residues. Trimming took 6 bases from V and 5 from J, leaving 17 bases between them. The CDR3 sequence: CASKLSAVEETQYF. The CDR3 nucleotides read TGCGCCAGCAAGCTGTCTGCCGTGGAGGAGACCCAGTACTTC.

V is TRBV5-1 and J is TRBJ2-2; D is unresolved. Trimming left V 0 bases short and J 4 bases short, with 10 bases between. The CDR3 has 15 amino acids. The germline V gene has CDR1 SGHRS and CDR2 YFSETQ. CDR3 amino acids: CASSLAQSSTGELFF. The CDR3 DNA follows: TGCGCCAGCAGCTTGGCTCAGTCGAGCACCGGGGAGCTGTTTTTT.

V gene TRBV5-1 combines with J gene TRBJ2-7; TRBD1 aligns across 7 bases. CDR3 length: 14 amino acids. Germline CDR1 SGHRS, CDR2 YFSETQ. The V segment lost 1 base and the J segment 6 bases; nucleotides outside the gene matches: 7. This chain's CDR3 is CASSLTQGISEQYF. The CDR3 nucleotides are TGCGCCAGCAGCTTGACACAGGGGATCAGCGAGCAGTACTTC.

This chain connects TRBV4-1 to TRBJ2-7, with no clear D. With 4 bases removed from V and 3 bases from J, the gap between germline ends came to 10 bases. The CDR3 is 13 amino acids. The V gene's germline CDR1 is MGHRA and CDR2 YSYEKL. CDR3 sequence: CASSPAFGYEQYF. Here the CDR3 DNA reads TGCGCCAGCAGCCCCGCCTTCGGCTACGAGCAGTACTTC.

This CDR3 is CASSPSGNTEAFF. The CDR3 DNA follows: TGTGCCAGCTCACCATCCGGGAACACTGAAGCTTTCTTT. The chain is built from TRBV18 and TRBJ1-1; D not certain. This CDR3 has 13 amino acids. The germline gives CDR1 KGHSH, CDR2 LQKENI. Trimming cost V 2 bases and J 1 base, with 5 bases left between them. The complete variable domain, with remaining parts taken from reference TRBV18 and TRBJ1-1, reads NAGVMQNPRHLVRRRGQEARLRCSPMKGHSHVYWYRQLPEEGLKFMVYLQKENIIDESGMPKERFSAEFPKEGPSILRIQQVVRGDSAAYFCASSPSGNTEAFFGQGTRLTVV.

J is TRBJ2-3 and V is TRBV15, with D uncertain. Germline CDR1 is LNHNV and CDR2 is YYDKDF (reference sequence). Trimming took 3 bases from V and 4 from J, leaving 17 bases between them. The CDR3 is made up of 16 amino acids. The CDR3 sequence is CATSRRNRGVSDTQYF. The CDR3 DNA reads TGTGCCACCAGCAGGAGGAACCGCGGAGTATCAGATACGCAGTATTTT.

J is TRBJ2-2 and V is TRBV5-5, with 9 bases matching TRBD1. CDR3 size: 17 residues. V lost 3 bases, J lost 1 base, and 7 bases stayed unmatched. Per germline, CDR1 SGHKS and CDR2 YYEKEE (reference sequence). The CDR3 DNA reads TGTGCCAGCAGCTCGGGGATGGACAGGGGGAACACCGGGGAGCTGTTTTTT. It encodes CASSSGMDRGNTGELFF. The whole variable domain, remainder taken from reference TRBV5-5 and TRBJ2-2, is DAGVTQSPTHLIKTRGQQVTLRCSPISGHKSVSWYQQVLGQGPQFIFQYYEKEERGRGNFPDRFSARQFPNYSSELNVNALLLGDSALYLCASSSGMDRGNTGELFFGEGSRLTVL.

This chain uses TRBV27 with TRBJ2-7; TRBD1 aligns across 9 bases. This CDR3 comprises 16 residues. V lost 0 bases, J lost 3 bases, and 6 bases stayed unmatched. The germline gives CDR1 MNHEY, CDR2 SMNVEV (reference sequence). The CDR3 loop is CASSLSGNRGLYEQYF. The CDR3 DNA sequence: TGTGCCAGCAGTTTATCGGGGAACAGGGGGCTCTACGAGCAGTACTTC.

V is TRBV29-1 and J is TRBJ2-5; no clear D gene. The V gene's germline CDR1 is SQVTM and CDR2 ANQGSEA. This CDR3 has 16 amino acids. With 1 base removed from V and 3 bases from J, the gap between germline ends came to 18 bases. This CDR3 is CSVEGAAAGREETQYF. The CDR3, as DNA: TGCAGCGTTGAAGGCGCCGCCGCCGGAAGGGAAGAGACCCAGTACTTC.